Listed here is a single T cell receptor (beta chain). Antigen unknown. The data were taken from a study of cytomegalovirus exposure and HLA in healthy donors. Study-wide results and caveats: What was likely a sequencing artifact was a cluster of highly shared sequence variants.

The primer mix had 60 Vbeta and 13 Jbeta primers. Sequencing was performed with immunoSEQ multiplex PCR; in TCRdb, only in-frame clones are kept and a portion is missing. Of around 130,000 clones listed, roughly 80% are singletons. The CDR3 contains 16 residues. Germline CDR1 and CDR2: MNHNS and SASEGT. V lost 0 bases to trimming and J lost 8 bases, with 16 bases between them. The sequence was collected from a middle-aged woman in good health and CMV-seronegative. The chain links TRBV6-1 to TRBJ2-2; D might be TRBD1 (6 bases). Specimen: PBMCs. As DNA, the CDR3 is TGTGCCAGCAGTGAAGCTCGTGGACAGAATTTTGGGGAGCTGTTTTTT. Translation gives CASSEARGQNFGELFF.